This TCR beta chain was retrieved from a study of OX40 agonist ivuxolimab in advanced cancers. Study in general: Ivuxolimab is a fully human IgG2 antibody that activates OX40 (CD134). Study results and caveats: The average count of expanded clones was higher among CD8+ T cells than among CD4+.

About this clone itself: Its cognate antigen is unknown.

TCRdb's copy holds only in-frame clones and misses some; the assay was immunoSEQ multiplex PCR. The data show over 50,000 clones, around nine tenths seen once. This CDR3 is built from 13 residues. The germline gives CDR1 LNHDA, CDR2 SQIVND (reference sequence). Trimming pared 3 bases from V and 3 bases from J, leaving 9 bases between. This clonotype was sampled from an adult with an advanced solid tumor such as melanoma, head and neck, liver or kidney cancer. This material consisted of CD4+ or CD8+ T cells sorted from blood, taken in a trial of the OX40 agonist ivuxolimab. This chain links TRBV19 with TRBJ2-7; D is possibly TRBD1 (5 bases). The CDR3 sequence is CASSIRVGYEQYF. The CDR3 nucleotides read TGTGCCAGTAGTATCAGGGTTGGCTACGAGCAGTACTTC.